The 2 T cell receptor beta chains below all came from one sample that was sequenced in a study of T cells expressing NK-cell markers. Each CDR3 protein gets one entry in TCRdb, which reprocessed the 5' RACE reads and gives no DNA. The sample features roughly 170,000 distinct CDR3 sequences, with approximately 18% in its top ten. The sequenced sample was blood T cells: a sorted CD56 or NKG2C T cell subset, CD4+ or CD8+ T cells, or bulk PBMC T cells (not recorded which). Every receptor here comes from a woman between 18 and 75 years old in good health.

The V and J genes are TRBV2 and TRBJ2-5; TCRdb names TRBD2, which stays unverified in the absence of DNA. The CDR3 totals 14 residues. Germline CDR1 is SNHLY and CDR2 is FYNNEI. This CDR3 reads CASVRERGQETQYF.

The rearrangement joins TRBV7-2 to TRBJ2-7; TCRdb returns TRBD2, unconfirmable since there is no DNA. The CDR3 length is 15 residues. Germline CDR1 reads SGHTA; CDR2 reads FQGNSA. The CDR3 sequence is CASSSSSGRRYEQYF.